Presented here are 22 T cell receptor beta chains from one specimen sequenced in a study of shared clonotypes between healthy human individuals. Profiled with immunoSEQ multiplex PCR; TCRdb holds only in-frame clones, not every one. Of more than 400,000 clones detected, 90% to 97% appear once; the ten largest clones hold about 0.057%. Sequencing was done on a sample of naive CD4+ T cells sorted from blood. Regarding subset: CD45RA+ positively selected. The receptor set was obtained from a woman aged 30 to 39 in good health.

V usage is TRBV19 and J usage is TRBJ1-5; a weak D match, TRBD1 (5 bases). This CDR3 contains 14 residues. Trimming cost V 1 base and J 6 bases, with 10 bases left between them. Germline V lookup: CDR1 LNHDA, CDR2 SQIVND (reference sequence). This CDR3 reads CASSIGGPGQPQHF. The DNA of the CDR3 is TGTGCCAGTAGTATAGGGGGACCTGGTCAGCCCCAGCATTTT.

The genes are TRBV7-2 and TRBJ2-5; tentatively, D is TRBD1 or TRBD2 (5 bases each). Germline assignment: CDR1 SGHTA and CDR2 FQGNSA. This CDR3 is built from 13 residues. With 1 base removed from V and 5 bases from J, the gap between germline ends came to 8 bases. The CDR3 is CASSLGRDETQYF. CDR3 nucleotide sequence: TGTGCCAGCAGCTTAGGAAGGGACGAGACCCAGTACTTC.

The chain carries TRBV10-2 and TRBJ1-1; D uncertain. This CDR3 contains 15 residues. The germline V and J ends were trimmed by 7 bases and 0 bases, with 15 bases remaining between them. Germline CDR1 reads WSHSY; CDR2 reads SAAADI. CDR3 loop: CASTQPGPMNTEAFF. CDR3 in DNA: TGCGCCAGCACTCAACCGGGCCCAATGAACACTGAAGCTTTCTTT.

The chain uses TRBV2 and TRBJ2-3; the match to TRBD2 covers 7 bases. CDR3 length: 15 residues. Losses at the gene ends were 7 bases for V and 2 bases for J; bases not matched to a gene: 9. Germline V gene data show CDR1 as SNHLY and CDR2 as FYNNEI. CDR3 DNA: TGTGCCAGCAACACACTAGCGTCCTCCACAGATACGCAGTATTTT. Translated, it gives CASNTLASSTDTQYF.

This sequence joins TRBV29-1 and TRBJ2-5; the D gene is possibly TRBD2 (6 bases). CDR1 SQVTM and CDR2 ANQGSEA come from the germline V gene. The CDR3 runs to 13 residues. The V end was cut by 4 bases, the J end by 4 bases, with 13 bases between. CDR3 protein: CSVAELGRETQYF. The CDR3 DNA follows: TGCAGCGTTGCGGAGCTCGGGAGAGAGACCCAGTACTTC.

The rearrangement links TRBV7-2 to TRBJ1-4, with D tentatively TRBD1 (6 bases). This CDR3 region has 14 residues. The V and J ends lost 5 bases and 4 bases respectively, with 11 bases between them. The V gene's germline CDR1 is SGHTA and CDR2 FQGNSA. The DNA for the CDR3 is TGTGCCAGCAGCGAAGGACAGATTAATGAAAAACTGTTTTTT. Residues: CASSEGQINEKLFF.

CDR3 nucleotides: TGTGCCAGCAGCCGCGGCTATGGCTACACCTTC. Protein: CASSRGYGYTF. V is TRBV5-6 and J is TRBJ1-2; D is ambiguous. Trimming removed 4 bases from V and 4 bases from J, with 5 bases in between. The CDR3 sequence is 11 residues long. Germline CDR1 reads SGHDT; CDR2 reads YYEEEE.

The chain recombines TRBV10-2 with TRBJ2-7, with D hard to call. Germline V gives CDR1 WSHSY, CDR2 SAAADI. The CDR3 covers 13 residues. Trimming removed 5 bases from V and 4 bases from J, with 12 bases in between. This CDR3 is CASSPGQAYEQYF. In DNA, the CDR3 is TGCGCCAGCAGTCCCGGCCAGGCATACGAGCAGTACTTC.

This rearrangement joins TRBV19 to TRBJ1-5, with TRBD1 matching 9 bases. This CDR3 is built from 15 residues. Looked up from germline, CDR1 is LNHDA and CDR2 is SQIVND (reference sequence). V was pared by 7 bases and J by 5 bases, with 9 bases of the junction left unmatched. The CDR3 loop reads CASMRGQGRYQPQHF. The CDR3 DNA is TGTGCCAGTATGCGGGGACAGGGTCGTTATCAGCCCCAGCATTTT.

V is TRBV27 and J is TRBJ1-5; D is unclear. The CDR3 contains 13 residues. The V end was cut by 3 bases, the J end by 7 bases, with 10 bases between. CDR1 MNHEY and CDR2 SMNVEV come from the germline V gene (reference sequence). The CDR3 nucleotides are TGTGCCAGCAGTTTCTCCCGGGGACAGCCCCAGCATTTT. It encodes CASSFSRGQPQHF.

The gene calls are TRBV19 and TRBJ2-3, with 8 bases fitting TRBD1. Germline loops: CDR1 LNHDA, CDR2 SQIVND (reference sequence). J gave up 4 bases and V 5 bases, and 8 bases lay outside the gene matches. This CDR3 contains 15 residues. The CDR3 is CASSVGQGWADTQYF. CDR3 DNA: TGTGCCAGTAGTGTCGGACAGGGATGGGCAGATACGCAGTATTTT.

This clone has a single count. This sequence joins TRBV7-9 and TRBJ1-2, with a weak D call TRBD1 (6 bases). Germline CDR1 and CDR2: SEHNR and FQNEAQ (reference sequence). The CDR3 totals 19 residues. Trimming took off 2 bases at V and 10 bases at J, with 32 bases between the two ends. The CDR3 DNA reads TGTGCCAGCAGCTTAACCATCGGGGTCGGACAGCTAACGGGTGAGAACTACACCTTC. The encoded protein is CASSLTIGVGQLTGENYTF.

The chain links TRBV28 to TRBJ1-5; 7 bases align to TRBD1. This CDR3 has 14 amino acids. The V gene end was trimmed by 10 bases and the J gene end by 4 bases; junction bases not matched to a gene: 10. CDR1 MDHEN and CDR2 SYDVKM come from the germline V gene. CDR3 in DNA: TGTGCCACCAAAACCGGGACAGCGAATCAGCCCCAGCATTTT. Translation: CATKTGTANQPQHF.

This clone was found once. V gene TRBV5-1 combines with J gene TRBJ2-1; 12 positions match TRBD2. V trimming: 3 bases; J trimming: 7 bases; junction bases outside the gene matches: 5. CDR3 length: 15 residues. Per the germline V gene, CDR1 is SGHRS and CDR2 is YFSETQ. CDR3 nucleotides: TGCGCCAGCAGCTCGACTAGCGGGAGTAGGAATGAGCAGTTCTTC. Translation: CASSSTSGSRNEQFF. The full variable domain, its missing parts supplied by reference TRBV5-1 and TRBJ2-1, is KAGVTQTPRYLIKTRGQQVTLSCSPISGHRSVSWYQQTPGQGLQFLFEYFSETQRNKGNFPGRFSGRQFSNSRSEMNVSTLELGDSALYLCASSSTSGSRNEQFFGPGTRLTVL.

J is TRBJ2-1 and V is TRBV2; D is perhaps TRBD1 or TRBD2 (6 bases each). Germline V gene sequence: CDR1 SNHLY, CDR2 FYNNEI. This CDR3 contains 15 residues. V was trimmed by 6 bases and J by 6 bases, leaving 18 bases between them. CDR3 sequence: CASRVLEGGANEQFF. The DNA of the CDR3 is TGTGCCAGCAGGGTTCTAGAGGGGGGTGCCAATGAGCAGTTCTTC.

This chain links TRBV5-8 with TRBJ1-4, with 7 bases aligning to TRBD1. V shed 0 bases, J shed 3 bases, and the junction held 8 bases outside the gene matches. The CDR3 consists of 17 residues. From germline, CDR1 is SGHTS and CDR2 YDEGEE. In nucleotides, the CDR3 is TGTGCCAGCAGCTTGGTGGCCCAGGGGGAGGCTAATGAAAAACTGTTTTTT. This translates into CASSLVAQGEANEKLFF.

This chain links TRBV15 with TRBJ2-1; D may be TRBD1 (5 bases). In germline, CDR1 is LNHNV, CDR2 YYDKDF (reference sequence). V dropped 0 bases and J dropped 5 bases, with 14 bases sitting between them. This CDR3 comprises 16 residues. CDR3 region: CATSRDSGAAHNEQFF. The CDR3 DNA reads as TGTGCCACCAGCAGAGACTCTGGGGCAGCCCACAATGAGCAGTTCTTC.

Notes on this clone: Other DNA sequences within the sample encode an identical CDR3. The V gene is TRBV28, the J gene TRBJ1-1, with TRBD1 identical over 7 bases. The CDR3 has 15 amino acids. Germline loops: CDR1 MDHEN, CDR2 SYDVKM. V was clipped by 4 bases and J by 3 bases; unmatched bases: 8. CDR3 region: CASSSPGTEDTEAFF. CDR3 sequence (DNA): TGTGCCAGCAGTTCCCCCGGGACAGAGGACACTGAAGCTTTCTTT.

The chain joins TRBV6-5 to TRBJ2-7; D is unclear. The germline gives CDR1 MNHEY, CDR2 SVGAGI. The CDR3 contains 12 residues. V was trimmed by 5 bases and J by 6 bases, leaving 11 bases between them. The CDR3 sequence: CASSKTRSEQYF. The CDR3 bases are TGTGCCAGCAGTAAAACCCGGTCCGAGCAGTACTTC.

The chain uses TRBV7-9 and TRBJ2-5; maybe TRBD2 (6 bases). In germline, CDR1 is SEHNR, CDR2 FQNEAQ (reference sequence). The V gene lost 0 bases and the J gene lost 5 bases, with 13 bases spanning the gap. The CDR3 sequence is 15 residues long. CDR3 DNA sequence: TGTGCCAGCAGCTTAGCAAAAACTAGCCGGGAGACCCAGTACTTC. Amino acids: CASSLAKTSRETQYF.

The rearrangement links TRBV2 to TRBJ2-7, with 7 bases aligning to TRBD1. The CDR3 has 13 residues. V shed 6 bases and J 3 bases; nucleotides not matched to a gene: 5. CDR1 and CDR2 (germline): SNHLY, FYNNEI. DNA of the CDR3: TGTGCCAGCAGAAGGACAGGAGACTACGAGCAGTACTTC. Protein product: CASRRTGDYEQYF.

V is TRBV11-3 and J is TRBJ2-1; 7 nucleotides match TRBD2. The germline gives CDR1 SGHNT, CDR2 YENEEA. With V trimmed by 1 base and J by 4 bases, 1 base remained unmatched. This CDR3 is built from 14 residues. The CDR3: CASSLASGYNEQFF. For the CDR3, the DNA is TGTGCCAGCAGCTTAGCTAGCGGTTACAATGAGCAGTTCTTC.